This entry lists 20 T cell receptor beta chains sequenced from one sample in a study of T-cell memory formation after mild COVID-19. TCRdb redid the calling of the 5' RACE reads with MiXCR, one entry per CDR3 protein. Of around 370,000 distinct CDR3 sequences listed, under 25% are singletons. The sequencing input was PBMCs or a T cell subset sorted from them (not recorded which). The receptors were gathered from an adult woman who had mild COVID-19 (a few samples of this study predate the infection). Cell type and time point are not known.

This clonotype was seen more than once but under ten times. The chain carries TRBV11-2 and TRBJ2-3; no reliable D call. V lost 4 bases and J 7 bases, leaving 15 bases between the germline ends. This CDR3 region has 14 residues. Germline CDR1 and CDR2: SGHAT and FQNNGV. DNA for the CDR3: TGTGCCAGCAGCTCACCGATGGGTAGCCATACGCAGTATTTT. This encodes CASSSPMGSHTQYF. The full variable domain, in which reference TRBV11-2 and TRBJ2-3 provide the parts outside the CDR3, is EAGVAQSPRYKIIEKRQSVAFWCNPISGHATLYWYQQILGQGPKLLIQFQNNGVVDDSQLPKDRFSAERLKGVDSTLKIQPAKLEDSAVYLCASSSPMGSHTQYFGPGTRLTVL.

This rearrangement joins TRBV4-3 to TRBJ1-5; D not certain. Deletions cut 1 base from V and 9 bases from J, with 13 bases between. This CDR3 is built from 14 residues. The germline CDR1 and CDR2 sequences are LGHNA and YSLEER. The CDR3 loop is CASSQGVWEVPQHF. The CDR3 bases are TGCGCCAGCAGCCAAGGGGTTTGGGAAGTGCCCCAGCATTTT.

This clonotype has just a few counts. CDR3 loop: CASSLSRLTSYEQYF. The CDR3, as DNA: TGTGCCAGCAGCTTGTCCCGGCTTACTTCCTACGAGCAGTACTTC. This chain joins TRBV7-3 and TRBJ2-7; no definite D call. This CDR3 has 15 amino acids. The germline CDR1 and CDR2 sequences are SGHTA and FQGTGA. V shed 3 bases and J shed 1 base, with 13 bases lying between them.

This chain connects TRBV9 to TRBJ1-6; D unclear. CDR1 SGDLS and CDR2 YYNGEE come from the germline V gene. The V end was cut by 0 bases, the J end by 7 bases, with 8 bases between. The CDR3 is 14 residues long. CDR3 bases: TGTGCCAGCAGCGTAGTGCCAGAGAATTCACCCCTCCACTTT. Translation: CASSVVPENSPLHF.

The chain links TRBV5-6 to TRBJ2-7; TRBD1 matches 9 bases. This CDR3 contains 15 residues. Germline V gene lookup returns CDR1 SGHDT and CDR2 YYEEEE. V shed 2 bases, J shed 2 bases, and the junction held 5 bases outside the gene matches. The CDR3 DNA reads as TGTGCCAGCAGCTTTGGGGGACAGGGCCCCTACGAGCAGTACTTC. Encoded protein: CASSFGGQGPYEQYF.

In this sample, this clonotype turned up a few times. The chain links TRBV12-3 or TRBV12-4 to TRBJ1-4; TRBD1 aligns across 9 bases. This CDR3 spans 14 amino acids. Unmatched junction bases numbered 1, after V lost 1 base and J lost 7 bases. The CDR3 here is CASSLGTGVEKLFF. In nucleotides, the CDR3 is TGTGCCAGCAGTTTAGGGACAGGGGTTGAAAAACTGTTTTTT.

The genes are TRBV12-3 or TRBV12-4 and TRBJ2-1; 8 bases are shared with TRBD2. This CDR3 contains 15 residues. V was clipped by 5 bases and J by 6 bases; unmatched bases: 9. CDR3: CASSPLSGSPNEQFF. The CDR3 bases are TGTGCCAGCAGTCCACTCAGCGGGAGTCCCAATGAGCAGTTCTTC.

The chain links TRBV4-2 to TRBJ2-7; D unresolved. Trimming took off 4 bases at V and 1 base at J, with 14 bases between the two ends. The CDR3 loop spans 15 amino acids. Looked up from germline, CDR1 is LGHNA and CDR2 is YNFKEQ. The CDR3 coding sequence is TGTGCCAGCAGCCTACAACAGACCGAGTCCTACGAGCAGTACTTC. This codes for CASSLQQTESYEQYF.

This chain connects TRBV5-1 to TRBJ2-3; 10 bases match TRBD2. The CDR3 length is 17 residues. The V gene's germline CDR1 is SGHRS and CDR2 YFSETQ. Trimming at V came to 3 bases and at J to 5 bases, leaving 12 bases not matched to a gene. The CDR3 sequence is CASSSRGAGGQGDTQYF. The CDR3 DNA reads TGCGCCAGCAGCTCCCGGGGAGCGGGGGGGCAGGGAGATACGCAGTATTTT.

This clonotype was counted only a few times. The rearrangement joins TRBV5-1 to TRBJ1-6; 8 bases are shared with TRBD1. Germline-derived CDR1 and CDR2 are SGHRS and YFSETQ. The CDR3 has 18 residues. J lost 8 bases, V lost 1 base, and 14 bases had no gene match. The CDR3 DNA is TGCGCCAGCAGCTTGTCGAAAGGGACAGGATCCAGGTATTCACCCCTCCACTTT. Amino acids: CASSLSKGTGSRYSPLHF.

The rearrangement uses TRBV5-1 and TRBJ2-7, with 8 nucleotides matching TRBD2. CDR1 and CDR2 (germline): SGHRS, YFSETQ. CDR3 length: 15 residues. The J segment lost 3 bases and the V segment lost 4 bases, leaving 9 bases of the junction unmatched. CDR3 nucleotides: TGCGCCAGCAGCGTCTCACTAGCGGCTGTCTACGAGCAGTACTTC. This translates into CASSVSLAAVYEQYF.

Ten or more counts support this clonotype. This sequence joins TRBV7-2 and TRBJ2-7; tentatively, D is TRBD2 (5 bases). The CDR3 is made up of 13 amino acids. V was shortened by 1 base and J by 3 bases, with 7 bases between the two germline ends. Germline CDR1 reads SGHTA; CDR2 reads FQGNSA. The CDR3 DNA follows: TGTGCCAGCAGCTTAGGCCGGGACTACGAGCAGTACTTC. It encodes CASSLGRDYEQYF. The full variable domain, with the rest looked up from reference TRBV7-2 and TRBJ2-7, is GAGVSQSPSNKVTEKGKDVELRCDPISGHTALYWYRQSLGQGLEFLIYFQGNSAPDKSGLPSDRFSAERTGGSVSTLTIQRTQQEDSAVYLCASSLGRDYEQYFGPGTRLTVT.

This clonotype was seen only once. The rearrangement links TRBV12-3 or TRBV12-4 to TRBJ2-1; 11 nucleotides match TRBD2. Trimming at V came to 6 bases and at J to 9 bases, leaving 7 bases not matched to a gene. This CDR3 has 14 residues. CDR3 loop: CASRDSGGASEQFF. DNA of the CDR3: TGTGCCAGCAGAGATAGCGGGGGGGCGAGTGAGCAGTTCTTC.

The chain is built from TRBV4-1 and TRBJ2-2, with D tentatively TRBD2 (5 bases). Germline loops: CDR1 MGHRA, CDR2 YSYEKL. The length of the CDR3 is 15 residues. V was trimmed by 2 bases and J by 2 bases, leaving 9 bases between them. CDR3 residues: CASSQRDSNTGELFF. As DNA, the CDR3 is TGCGCCAGCAGCCAACGGGATTCTAACACCGGGGAGCTGTTTTTT.

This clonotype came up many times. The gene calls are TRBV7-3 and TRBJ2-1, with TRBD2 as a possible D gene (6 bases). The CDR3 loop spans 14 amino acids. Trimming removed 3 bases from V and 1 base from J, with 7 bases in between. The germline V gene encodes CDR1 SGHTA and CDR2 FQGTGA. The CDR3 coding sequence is TGTGCCAGCAGCTTCGGGGGATCCTACAATGAGCAGTTCTTC. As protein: CASSFGGSYNEQFF.

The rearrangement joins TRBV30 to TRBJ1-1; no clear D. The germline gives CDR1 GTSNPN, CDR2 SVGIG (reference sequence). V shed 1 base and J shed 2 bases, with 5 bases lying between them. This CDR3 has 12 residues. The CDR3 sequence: CAWSADNTEAFF. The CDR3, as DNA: TGTGCCTGGAGTGCAGATAACACTGAAGCTTTCTTT. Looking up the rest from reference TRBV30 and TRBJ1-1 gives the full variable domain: SQTIHQWPATLVQPVGSPLSLECTVEGTSNPNLYWYRQAAGRGLQLLFYSVGIGQISSEVPQNLSASRPQDRQFILSSKKLLLSDSGFYLCAWSADNTEAFFGQGTRLTVV.

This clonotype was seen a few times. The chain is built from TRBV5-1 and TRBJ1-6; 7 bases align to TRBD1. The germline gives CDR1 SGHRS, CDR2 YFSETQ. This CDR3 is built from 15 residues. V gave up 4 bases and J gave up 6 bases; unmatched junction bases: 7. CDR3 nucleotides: TGCGCCAGCAGCCCCGCGCAGGGGGTTAATTCACCCCTCCACTTT. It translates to CASSPAQGVNSPLHF.

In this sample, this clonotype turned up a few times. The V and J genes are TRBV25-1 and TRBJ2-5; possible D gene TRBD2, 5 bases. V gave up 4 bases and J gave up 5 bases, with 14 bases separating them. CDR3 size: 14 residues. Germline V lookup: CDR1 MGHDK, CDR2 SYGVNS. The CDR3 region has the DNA TGTGCCAGCAGTGCGGGGTCGGGTTGGGAGACCCAGTACTTC. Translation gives CASSAGSGWETQYF.

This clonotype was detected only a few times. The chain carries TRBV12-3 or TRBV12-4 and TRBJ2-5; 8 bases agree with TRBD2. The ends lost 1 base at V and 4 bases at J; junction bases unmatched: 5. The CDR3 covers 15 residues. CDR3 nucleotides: TGTGCCAGCAGTTTAGGATTGAGCGGGGGAGAGACCCAGTACTTC. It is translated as CASSLGLSGGETQYF.

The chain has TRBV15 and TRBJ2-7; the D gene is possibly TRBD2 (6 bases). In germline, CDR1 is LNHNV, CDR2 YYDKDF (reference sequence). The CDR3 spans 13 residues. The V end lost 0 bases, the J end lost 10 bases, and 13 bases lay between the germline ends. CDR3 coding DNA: TGTGCCACCAGCAGAGATCGAGGGGAGGAACAGTACTTC. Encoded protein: CATSRDRGEEQYF.